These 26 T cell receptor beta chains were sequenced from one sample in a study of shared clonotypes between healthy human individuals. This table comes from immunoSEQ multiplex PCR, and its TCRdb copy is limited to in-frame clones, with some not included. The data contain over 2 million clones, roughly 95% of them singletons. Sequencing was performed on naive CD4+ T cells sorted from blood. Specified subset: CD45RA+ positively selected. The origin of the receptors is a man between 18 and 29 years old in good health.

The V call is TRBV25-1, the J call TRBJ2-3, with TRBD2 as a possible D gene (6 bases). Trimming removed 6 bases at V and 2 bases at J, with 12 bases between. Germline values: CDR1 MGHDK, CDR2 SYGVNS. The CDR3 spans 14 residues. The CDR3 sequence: CASRGDFHTDTQYF. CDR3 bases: TGTGCCAGCAGGGGGGACTTCCACACAGATACGCAGTATTTT.

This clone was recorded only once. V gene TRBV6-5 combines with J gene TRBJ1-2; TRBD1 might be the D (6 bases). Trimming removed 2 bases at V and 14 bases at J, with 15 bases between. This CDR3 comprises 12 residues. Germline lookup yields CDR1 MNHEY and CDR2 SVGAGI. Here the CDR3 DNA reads TGTGCCAGCAGTTACAGTGGGACACCCCAGACCTTC. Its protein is CASSYSGTPQTF.

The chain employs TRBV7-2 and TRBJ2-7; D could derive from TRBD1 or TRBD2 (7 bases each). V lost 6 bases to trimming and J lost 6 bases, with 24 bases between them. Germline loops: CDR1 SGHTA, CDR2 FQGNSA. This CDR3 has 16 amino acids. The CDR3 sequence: CASSRTSGGASREQYF. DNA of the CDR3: TGTGCCAGCAGTCGAACCTCAGGGGGGGCGAGTCGCGAGCAGTACTTC. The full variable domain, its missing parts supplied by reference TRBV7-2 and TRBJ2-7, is GAGVSQSPSNKVTEKGKDVELRCDPISGHTALYWYRQSLGQGLEFLIYFQGNSAPDKSGLPSDRFSAERTGGSVSTLTIQRTQQEDSAVYLCASSRTSGGASREQYFGPGTRLTVT.

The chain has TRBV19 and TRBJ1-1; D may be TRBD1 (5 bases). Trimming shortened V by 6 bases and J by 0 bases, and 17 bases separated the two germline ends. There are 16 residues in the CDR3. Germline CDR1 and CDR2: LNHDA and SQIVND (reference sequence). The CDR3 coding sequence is TGTGCCAGTAGCCCCCTAGGGGAAGGAATGAACACTGAAGCTTTCTTT. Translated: CASSPLGEGMNTEAFF. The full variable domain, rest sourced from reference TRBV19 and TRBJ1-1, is DGGITQSPKYLFRKEGQNVTLSCEQNLNHDAMYWYRQDPGQGLRLIYYSQIVNDFQKGDIAEGYSVSREKKESFPLTVTSAQKNPTAFYLCASSPLGEGMNTEAFFGQGTRLTVV.

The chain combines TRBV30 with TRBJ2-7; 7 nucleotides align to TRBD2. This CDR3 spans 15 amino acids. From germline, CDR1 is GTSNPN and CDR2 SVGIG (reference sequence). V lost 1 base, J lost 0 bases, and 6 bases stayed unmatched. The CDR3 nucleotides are TGTGCCTGGAGTGACTGGGGAGGGGCCTCCTACGAGCAGTACTTC. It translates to CAWSDWGGASYEQYF.

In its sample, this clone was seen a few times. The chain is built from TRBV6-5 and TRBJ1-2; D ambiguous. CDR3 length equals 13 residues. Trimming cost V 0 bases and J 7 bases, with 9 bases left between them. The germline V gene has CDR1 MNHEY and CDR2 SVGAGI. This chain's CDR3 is CASSYSGVSGYTF. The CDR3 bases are TGTGCCAGCAGTTACTCTGGAGTTTCTGGCTACACCTTC.

CDR3 amino acids: CAWSALGGTLEQYF. CDR3 nucleotides: TGTGCCTGGAGTGCGCTCGGGGGCACCCTCGAGCAGTACTTC. V usage is TRBV30 and J usage is TRBJ2-7; D tentatively reads TRBD1 or TRBD2 (6 bases each). V lost 1 base and J lost 6, with 16 bases in between. From germline, CDR1 is GTSNPN and CDR2 SVGIG (reference sequence). The CDR3 runs 14 residues. The variable domain in full, with the rest retrieved from reference TRBV30 and TRBJ2-7, is SQTIHQWPATLVQPVGSPLSLECTVEGTSNPNLYWYRQAAGRGLQLLFYSVGIGQISSEVPQNLSASRPQDRQFILSSKKLLLSDSGFYLCAWSALGGTLEQYFGPGTRLTVT.

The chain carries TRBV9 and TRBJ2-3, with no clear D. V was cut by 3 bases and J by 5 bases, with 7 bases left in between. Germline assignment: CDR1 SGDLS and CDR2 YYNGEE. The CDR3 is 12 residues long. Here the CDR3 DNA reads TGTGCCAGCAGCGCCCGAGGAGATACGCAGTATTTT. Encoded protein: CASSARGDTQYF.

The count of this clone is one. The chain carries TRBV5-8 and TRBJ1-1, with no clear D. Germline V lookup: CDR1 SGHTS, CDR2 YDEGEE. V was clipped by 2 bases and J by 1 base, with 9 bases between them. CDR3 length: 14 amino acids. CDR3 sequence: CASSFRPKNTEAFF. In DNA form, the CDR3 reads TGTGCCAGCAGCTTTAGGCCGAAGAACACTGAAGCTTTCTTT.

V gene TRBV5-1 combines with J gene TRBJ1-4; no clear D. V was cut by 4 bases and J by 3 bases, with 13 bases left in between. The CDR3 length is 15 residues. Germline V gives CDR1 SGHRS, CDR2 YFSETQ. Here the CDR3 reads CASSPEGSSNEKLFF. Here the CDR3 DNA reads TGCGCCAGCAGCCCAGAAGGGTCGTCTAATGAAAAACTGTTTTTT. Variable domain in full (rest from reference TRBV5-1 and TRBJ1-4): KAGVTQTPRYLIKTRGQQVTLSCSPISGHRSVSWYQQTPGQGLQFLFEYFSETQRNKGNFPGRFSGRQFSNSRSEMNVSTLELGDSALYLCASSPEGSSNEKLFFGSGTQLSVL.

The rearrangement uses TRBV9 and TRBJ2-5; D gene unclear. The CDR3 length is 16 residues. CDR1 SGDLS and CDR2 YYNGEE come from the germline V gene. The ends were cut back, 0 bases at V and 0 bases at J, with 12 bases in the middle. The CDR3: CASSVEASWYQETQYF. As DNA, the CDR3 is TGTGCCAGCAGCGTAGAGGCCTCCTGGTACCAAGAGACCCAGTACTTC.

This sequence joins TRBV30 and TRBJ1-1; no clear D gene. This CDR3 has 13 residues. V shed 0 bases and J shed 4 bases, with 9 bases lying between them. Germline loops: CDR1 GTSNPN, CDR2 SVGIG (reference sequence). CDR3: CAWSVSPTTEAFF. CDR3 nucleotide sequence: TGTGCCTGGAGTGTATCTCCGACCACTGAAGCTTTCTTT.

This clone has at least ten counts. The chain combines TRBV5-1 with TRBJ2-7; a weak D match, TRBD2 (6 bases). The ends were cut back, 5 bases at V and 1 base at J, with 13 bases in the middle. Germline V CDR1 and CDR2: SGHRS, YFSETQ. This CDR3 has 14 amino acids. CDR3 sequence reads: CASRAGAGSYEQYF. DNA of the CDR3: TGCGCCAGCAGGGCGGGTGCGGGGTCCTACGAGCAGTACTTC. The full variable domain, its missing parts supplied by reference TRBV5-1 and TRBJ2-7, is KAGVTQTPRYLIKTRGQQVTLSCSPISGHRSVSWYQQTPGQGLQFLFEYFSETQRNKGNFPGRFSGRQFSNSRSEMNVSTLELGDSALYLCASRAGAGSYEQYFGPGTRLTVT.

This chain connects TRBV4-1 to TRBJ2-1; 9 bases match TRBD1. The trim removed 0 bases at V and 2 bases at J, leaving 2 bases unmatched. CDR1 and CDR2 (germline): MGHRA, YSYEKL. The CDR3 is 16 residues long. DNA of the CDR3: TGCGCCAGCAGCCAAGATGGGACAGGGACCTACAATGAGCAGTTCTTC. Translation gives CASSQDGTGTYNEQFF.

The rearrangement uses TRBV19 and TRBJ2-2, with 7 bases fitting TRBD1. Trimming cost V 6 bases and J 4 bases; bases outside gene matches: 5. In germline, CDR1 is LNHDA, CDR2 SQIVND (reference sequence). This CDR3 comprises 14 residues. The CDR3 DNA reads TGTGCCAGTAGGGGCACAGGGGCCACCGGGGAGCTGTTTTTT. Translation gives CASRGTGATGELFF. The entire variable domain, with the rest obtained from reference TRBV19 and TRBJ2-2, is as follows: DGGITQSPKYLFRKEGQNVTLSCEQNLNHDAMYWYRQDPGQGLRLIYYSQIVNDFQKGDIAEGYSVSREKKESFPLTVTSAQKNPTAFYLCASRGTGATGELFFGEGSRLTVL.

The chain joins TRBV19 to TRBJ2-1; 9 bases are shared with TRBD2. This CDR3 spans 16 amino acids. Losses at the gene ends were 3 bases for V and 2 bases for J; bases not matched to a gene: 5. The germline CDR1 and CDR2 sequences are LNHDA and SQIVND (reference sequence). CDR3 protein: CASSMAGGRAYNEQFF. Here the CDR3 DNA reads TGTGCCAGTAGTATGGCGGGAGGGAGGGCCTACAATGAGCAGTTCTTC.

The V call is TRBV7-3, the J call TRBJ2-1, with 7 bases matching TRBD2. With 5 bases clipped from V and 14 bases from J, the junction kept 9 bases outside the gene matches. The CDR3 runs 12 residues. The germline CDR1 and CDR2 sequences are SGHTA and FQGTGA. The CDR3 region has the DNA TGTGCCAGCAGCGCACCCGGGACTACGAAGTTCTTC. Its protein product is CASSAPGTTKFF.

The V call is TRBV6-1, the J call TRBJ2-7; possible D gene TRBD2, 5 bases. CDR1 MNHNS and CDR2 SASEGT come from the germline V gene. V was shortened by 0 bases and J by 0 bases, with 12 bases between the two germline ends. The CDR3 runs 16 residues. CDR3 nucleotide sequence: TGTGCCAGCAGTGAAGCGGAGGTGGTGAGCTCCTACGAGCAGTACTTC. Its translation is CASSEAEVVSSYEQYF.

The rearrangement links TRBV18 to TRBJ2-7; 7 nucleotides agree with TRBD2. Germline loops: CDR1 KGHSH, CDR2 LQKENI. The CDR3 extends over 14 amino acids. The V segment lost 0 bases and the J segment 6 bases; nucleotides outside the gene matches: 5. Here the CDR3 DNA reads TGTGCCAGCTCACCACCGATGGGGAGGGGCGAGCAGTACTTC. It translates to CASSPPMGRGEQYF.

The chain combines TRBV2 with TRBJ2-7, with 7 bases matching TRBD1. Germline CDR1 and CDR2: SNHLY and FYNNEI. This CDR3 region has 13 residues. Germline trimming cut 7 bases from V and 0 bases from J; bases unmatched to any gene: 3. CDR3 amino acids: CASTGDSSYEQYF. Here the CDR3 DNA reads TGTGCCAGCACAGGGGACAGCTCCTACGAGCAGTACTTC.

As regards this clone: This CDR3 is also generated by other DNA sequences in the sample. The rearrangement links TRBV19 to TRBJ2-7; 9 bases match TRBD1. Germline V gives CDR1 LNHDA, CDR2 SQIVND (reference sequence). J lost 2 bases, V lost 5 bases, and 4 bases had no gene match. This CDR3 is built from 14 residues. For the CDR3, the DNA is TGTGCCAGTAGTGTACAGGGGGCTCCCTACGAGCAGTACTTC. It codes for CASSVQGAPYEQYF.

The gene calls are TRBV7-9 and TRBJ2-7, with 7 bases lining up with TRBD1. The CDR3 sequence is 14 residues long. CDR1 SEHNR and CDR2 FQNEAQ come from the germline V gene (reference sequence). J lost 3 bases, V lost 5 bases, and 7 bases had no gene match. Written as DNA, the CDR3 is TGTGCCAGCAGCCTGGGACAGAAAGGCTACGAGCAGTACTTC. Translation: CASSLGQKGYEQYF.

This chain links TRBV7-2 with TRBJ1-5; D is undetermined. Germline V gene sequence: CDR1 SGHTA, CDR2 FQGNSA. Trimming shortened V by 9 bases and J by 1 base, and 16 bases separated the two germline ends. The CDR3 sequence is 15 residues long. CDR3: CASTERGLSNQPQHF. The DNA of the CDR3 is TGTGCCAGTACGGAACGTGGGCTGAGCAATCAGCCCCAGCATTTT.

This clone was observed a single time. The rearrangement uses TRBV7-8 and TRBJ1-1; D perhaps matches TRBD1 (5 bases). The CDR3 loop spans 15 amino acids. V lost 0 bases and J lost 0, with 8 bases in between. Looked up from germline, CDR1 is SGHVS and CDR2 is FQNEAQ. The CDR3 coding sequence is TGTGCCAGCAGCTTAGCGGGGGTCATGAACACTGAAGCTTTCTTT. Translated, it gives CASSLAGVMNTEAFF.

The CDR3 DNA follows: TGCGCCAGCAGCTATTGGGAGGGCCCCTACGAGCAGTACTTC. Translated: CASSYWEGPYEQYF. The chain has TRBV5-1 and TRBJ2-7; 7 bases align to TRBD2. V lost 3 bases and J lost 2; bases outside the gene matches: 5. Germline V lookup: CDR1 SGHRS, CDR2 YFSETQ. The CDR3 has 14 amino acids.

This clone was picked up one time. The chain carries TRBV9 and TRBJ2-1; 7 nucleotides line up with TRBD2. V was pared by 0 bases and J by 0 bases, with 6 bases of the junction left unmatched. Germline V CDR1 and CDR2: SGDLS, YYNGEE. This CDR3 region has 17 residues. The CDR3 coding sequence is TGTGCCAGCAGCGTAGACTTGCGGGGGAGCTCCTACAATGAGCAGTTCTTC. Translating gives CASSVDLRGSSYNEQFF.